Following are 12 T cell receptor beta chains from one sample sequenced in a study of post-analysis software for immune sequencing data. Study-wide results and limits: The study found TRBV5-6, TRBV5-1 and TRBV20-1 among roughly 5 TRBV segments more frequent in patients than controls.

For these TCRs, the target antigens are not known. Prepared libraries of TCR beta cDNA carried unique molecular identifiers. TCRdb processed the PCR reads anew with MiXCR; each CDR3 protein has one entry. The repertoire holds 750,000 to 900,000 distinct CDR3 sequences, around 46% seen once, with roughly 4.9% in the top ten. The sample comprised blood. The receptors derive from a girl aged 10 to 17 with multiple sclerosis.

The J gene is TRBJ2-6, the V gene TRBV3-1; D is ambiguous. Trimming cost V 6 bases and J 0 bases, with 9 bases left between them. The CDR3 totals 15 residues. Germline-derived CDR1 and CDR2 are LGHDT and YNNKEL (reference sequence). The CDR3 reads CASRTTSSGANVLTF. The CDR3 DNA reads as TGTGCCAGCAGGACGACAAGCTCTGGGGCCAACGTCCTGACTTTC. The whole variable domain, remainder taken from reference TRBV3-1 and TRBJ2-6, is DTAVSQTPKYLVTQMGNDKSIKCEQNLGHDTMYWYKQDSKKFLKIMFSYNNKELIINETVPNRFSPKSPDKAHLNLHINSLELGDSAVYFCASRTTSSGANVLTFGAGSRLTVL.

Only a few counts were recorded for this clonotype. The rearrangement joins TRBV29-1 to TRBJ2-7, with no clear D. Trimming shortened V by 4 bases and J by 2 bases, and 12 bases separated the two germline ends. Per the germline V gene, CDR1 is SQVTM and CDR2 is ANQGSEA. This CDR3 is 13 amino acids long. Here the CDR3 reads CSVGRKMPYEQYF. DNA of the CDR3: TGCAGCGTTGGCCGGAAGATGCCCTACGAGCAGTACTTC.

For the CDR3, the DNA is TGTGCCACCAGTGATTTAGATGGGACAGGGGGGAACAATGAGCAGTTCTTC. Encoded protein: CATSDLDGTGGNNEQFF. The chain uses TRBV24-1 and TRBJ2-1; 11 bases align to TRBD1. The V gene's germline CDR1 is KGHDR and CDR2 SFDVKD. This CDR3 is built from 17 residues. The junction had 6 bases not matched to a gene; V was cut back by 1 base and J by 5 bases.

The chain joins TRBV12-3 or TRBV12-4 to TRBJ2-5; D is uncertain. The end of the DNA is better explained by TRBJ2-7, so the J call may be wrong. The CDR3 extends over 13 amino acids. The CDR3 is CASSWTASYEQYF. The CDR3 DNA is TGTGCCAGCAGTTGGACGGCATCCTACGAGCAGTACTTC.

CDR3 sequence reads: CATSPRALQGYTF. The CDR3 DNA is TGTGCCACCAGCCCTCGGGCCCTGCAGGGCTACACCTTC. The J gene is TRBJ1-2, the V gene TRBV15; D is undetermined. Germline values: CDR1 LNHNV, CDR2 YYDKDF (reference sequence). CDR3 length: 13 residues. The ends were cut back, 5 bases at V and 8 bases at J, with 15 bases in the middle.

V gene TRBV9 combines with J gene TRBJ2-1; D is perhaps TRBD1 or TRBD2 (5 bases each). The length of the CDR3 is 14 residues. The germline V gene encodes CDR1 SGDLS and CDR2 YYNGEE. Trimming cost V 7 bases and J 0 bases, with 11 bases left between them. The CDR3 DNA sequence: TGTGCCAGCGGTGGGACCAGCTCCTACAATGAGCAGTTCTTC. The encoded protein is CASGGTSSYNEQFF. Full variable domain (remainder filled in from reference TRBV9 and TRBJ2-1): DSGVTQTPKHLITATGQRVTLRCSPRSGDLSVYWYQQSLDQGLQFLIQYYNGEERAKGNILERFSAQQFPDLHSELNLSSLELGDSALYFCASGGTSSYNEQFFGPGTRLTVL.

V is TRBV7-9 and J is TRBJ2-1; weak D call: TRBD1 (6 bases). V lost 2 bases and J lost 4, with 9 bases in between. CDR3 size: 14 residues. Germline V gene sequence: CDR1 SEHNR, CDR2 FQNEAQ (reference sequence). The CDR3 nucleotides read TGTGCCAGCAGCTTACCCAGGGGTTACAATGAGCAGTTCTTC. Amino acid sequence: CASSLPRGYNEQFF. Full variable domain (remainder filled in from reference TRBV7-9 and TRBJ2-1): DTGVSQNPRHKITKRGQNVTFRCDPISEHNRLYWYRQTLGQGPEFLTYFQNEAQLEKSRLLSDRFSAERPKGSFSTLEIQRTEQGDSAMYLCASSLPRGYNEQFFGPGTRLTVL.

This clonotype occurred a few times. The J gene is TRBJ2-7, the V gene TRBV5-1, with 7 nucleotides matching TRBD1. Germline CDR1 SGHRS, CDR2 YFSETQ. V shed 4 bases and J 3 bases; nucleotides not matched to a gene: 13. The CDR3 is made up of 16 amino acids. CDR3 loop: CASSPGQLNILYEQYF. CDR3 in DNA: TGCGCCAGCAGCCCGGGACAGCTTAACATCCTCTACGAGCAGTACTTC.

This clonotype has more than one count but fewer than ten. This chain links TRBV9 with TRBJ2-3, with D possibly matching TRBD1 (6 bases). Germline loops: CDR1 SGDLS, CDR2 YYNGEE. With 4 bases removed from V and 2 bases from J, the gap between germline ends came to 20 bases. The length of the CDR3 is 17 residues. In nucleotides, the CDR3 is TGTGCCAGCAGCCAAACCTCCAGGTGGGGACACACAGATACGCAGTATTTT. Amino acid sequence: CASSQTSRWGHTDTQYF.

The chain recombines TRBV9 with TRBJ2-5, with D possibly matching TRBD2 (6 bases). CDR1 is SGDLS and CDR2 is YYNGEE in the germline V gene. Trimming removed 2 bases at V and 1 base at J, with 12 bases between. This CDR3 comprises 15 residues. This CDR3 is CASSVHRDFQETQYF. Written as DNA, the CDR3 is TGTGCCAGCAGCGTCCATCGGGACTTCCAAGAGACCCAGTACTTC.

CDR3 protein: CASSLTGSGTAAPYGYTF. The CDR3 DNA sequence: TGTGCCAGCAGCTTAACAGGCTCCGGGACAGCGGCCCCCTATGGCTACACCTTC. The J gene is TRBJ1-2, the V gene TRBV7-9, with 7 bases that match TRBD1. The CDR3 is made up of 18 amino acids. The trim removed 2 bases at V and 4 bases at J, leaving 16 bases unmatched. Germline values: CDR1 SEHNR, CDR2 FQNEAQ (reference sequence).

This sequence joins TRBV20-1 and TRBJ2-3; weak D call: TRBD2 (5 bases). The CDR3 spans 14 residues. Germline CDR1 and CDR2: DFQATT and SNEGSKA (reference sequence). V was pared by 3 bases and J by 9 bases, with 19 bases between. CDR3 sequence reads: CSASRGNVQGTQYF. The CDR3 coding sequence is TGCAGTGCTAGTCGGGGAAACGTCCAAGGCACGCAGTATTTT.